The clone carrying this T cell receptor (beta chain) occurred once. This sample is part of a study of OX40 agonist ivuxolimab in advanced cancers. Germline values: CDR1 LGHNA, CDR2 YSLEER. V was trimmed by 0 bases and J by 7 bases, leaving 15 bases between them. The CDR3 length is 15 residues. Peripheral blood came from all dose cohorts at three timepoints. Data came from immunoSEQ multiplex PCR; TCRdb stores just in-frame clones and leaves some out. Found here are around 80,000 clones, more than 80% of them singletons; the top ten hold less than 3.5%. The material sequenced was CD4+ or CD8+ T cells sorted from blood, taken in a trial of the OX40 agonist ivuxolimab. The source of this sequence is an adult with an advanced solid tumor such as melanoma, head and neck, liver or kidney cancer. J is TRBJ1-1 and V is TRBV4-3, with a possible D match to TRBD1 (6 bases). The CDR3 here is CASSQEIGGRFEAFF. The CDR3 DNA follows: TGCGCCAGCAGCCAAGAAATCGGGGGCCGTTTTGAAGCTTTCTTT.